The next 4 T cell receptor beta chains were all read from a single sample in a study of blood T cell dynamics during melanoma immunotherapy (dated by TCRdb to the early 2020s). The meaning of the sample's time point label: pre-treatment baseline. The library was obtained by the immunoSEQ multiplex PCR assay. TCRdb provides this immuneACCESS table in a form limited to in-frame rearrangements. Some clones are lacking; in checked studies, under half of them reflect an unresolved V gene, and why the rest are absent is not known. The sample includes 13,000 or so clones, with 89% observed a single time. Together, the top ten hold about 3% of the sample. The sample here was blood, taken from a patient treated with checkpoint blockade. These receptors were obtained from a human donor with melanoma.

The chain links TRBV27 to TRBJ2-7, with 10 bases matching TRBD1. The V and J ends lost 5 bases and 5 bases, in that order; junction bases with no gene match: 6. The CDR3 runs 14 residues. Per the germline V gene, CDR1 is MNHEY and CDR2 is SMNVEV (reference sequence). CDR3 amino acids: CASSLDRGRDEQYF. Written as DNA, the CDR3 is TGTGCCAGCAGTCTCGACAGGGGGCGAGACGAGCAGTACTTC.

The table lists this clone with a few counts. The V gene is TRBV5-1, the J gene TRBJ1-2, with D hard to call. Trimming removed 1 base at V and 2 bases at J, with 6 bases between. The CDR3 contains 13 residues. Germline V gene sequence: CDR1 SGHRS, CDR2 YFSETQ. Written as DNA, the CDR3 is TGCGCCAGCAGCTTGTTAGGGAACTATGGCTACACCTTC. This gives the protein CASSLLGNYGYTF.

This chain connects TRBV6-1 to TRBJ1-1, with no clear D. Trimming left V 4 bases short and J 2 bases short, with 14 bases between. This CDR3 contains 15 residues. Germline loops: CDR1 MNHNS, CDR2 SASEGT. This CDR3 is CASSARQAINTEAFF. The CDR3 DNA sequence: TGTGCCAGCAGTGCCCGCCAGGCGATTAACACTGAAGCTTTCTTT.

This sequence joins TRBV7-2 and TRBJ2-3; TRBD2 aligns across 10 bases. The germline CDR1 and CDR2 sequences are SGHTA and FQGNSA. J gave up 5 bases and V 5 bases, and 16 bases lay outside the gene matches. The CDR3 covers 18 residues. The CDR3 region is CASSVSRLLAGVEDTQYF. CDR3 DNA: TGTGCCAGCAGCGTGTCGAGGTTGCTAGCGGGAGTTGAAGATACGCAGTATTTT.